The present entry profiles one TCR beta chain with its context. This clonotype was recorded a few times. The specificity of this receptor is unknown. No much larger clone is present one base from it, and per-base qualities are unavailable. Trimming at the junction amounts to 2 bases on V and 6 bases on J, and the germline ends lie 13 bases apart. CDR1 and CDR2 (SGHTA, FQGNSA) derive from the germline V gene. The CDR3 sequence holds 14 residues, the cysteine and phenylalanine included. Solely the CDR3 DNA is kept, with 42 bases framed from the first base. The sample's treatment or condition label, decoded: live attenuated yellow fever vaccine strain. PBMCs were isolated from peripheral blood using a standard Ficoll-Paque protocol. CD4 and CD8 T-cell fractions were isolated with Dynabeads CD4 and CD8 positive selection kits. TriZol was used to extract RNA from bulk PBMCs, from CD4 and CD8 fractions, and from dextramer-positive and dextramer-negative fractions.

The data stem from a study of T cells after yellow fever vaccination (dated by TCRdb to the late 2010s). Turning to the overall study: The SMART-Seq v4 Ultra Low Input RNA kit was used to prepare libraries from fractions with low cell numbers. Blood was drawn at multiple timepoints before and after primary and secondary immunization, with bulk PBMC replicates and cell subsets isolated. Two healthy male donors, one aged 18 to 30 and one aged 30 to 40 years, made up the cohort. To track T-cell clones before and after primary and booster YFV17D yellow fever vaccination, bulk TCR alpha and beta repertoires were sequenced longitudinally.

Sequenced on an Illumina NovaSeq 6000. TCR cDNA was synthesized by 5'RACE template switching, which introduced a universal primer site and unique molecular identifiers. cDNA synthesis was primed from both the TCR alpha and TCR beta constant segments. Two PCR steps were used to amplify libraries, with sample barcodes and sequencing adapters being added in the second step. Sequencing of libraries was performed on Illumina HiSeq 2500 (2x100 bp) or NovaSeq (2x150 bp). Concerning the study's data processing: MIGEC was used to demultiplex reads and collapse the reads into UMI consensus sequences, and MiXCR was used for V(D)J alignment. Clonotypes responding to the vaccine were identified with edgeR on replicate PBMC samples, with the criteria of FDR below 0.01 and a log2 fold change above 5 up to day 15. Bulk clonotypes were assigned CD4 or CD8 identity according to which sequenced CD4 or CD8 repertoire held them at higher abundance. TCRdb passed the public sequencing reads through fastp at Q25 and MiXCR, retaining productive beta sequences. Rows with one shared CDR3 protein collapse into an entry with the most common genes and DNA. The V and J calls here are based on TCRdb, not the publication. The sample contains some 170,000 distinct CDR3 sequences, around 9.3% of them found a single time. The ten largest clones take up approximately 39% of the sample.

Summary of the overall study and its limitations: A small share of clonotypes occurred in both CD4 and CD8 compartments, likely arising from convergent recombination. FACS-sorted repertoires could contain abundant contaminating clonotypes from the bulk population, so computational filtering was required. After the booster, most of the clones that had expanded following primary vaccination were detected again (approximately 96% of CD4 and 80% to 90% of CD8), which suggests that memory was broadly maintained. The secondary T-cell response was weaker than the primary response but faster, peaking on day 5 instead of day 15. Only two donors were included in the study, so the extent to which the findings can be generalized is limited.

Sample: CD8+ T cells sorted from PBMCs, taken 45 days after the yellow fever booster vaccination. Recombination joined TRBV7-2 with TRBJ1-1; the D gene identity is not certain. The TCR comes from a man younger than 35 who received the YFV17D yellow fever vaccine. The CDR3 protein: CASSLSLPKAEAFF. Here is the DNA: TGTGCCAGCAGCTTAAGCCTCCCAAAGGCTGAAGCTTTCTTT.